The clone carrying this T cell receptor beta chain was counted a few times. Its matching antigen is unknown. 5'RACE with constant-segment primers built TCRalpha and TCRbeta cDNA libraries with UMIs. TCRdb itself ran the 5' RACE reads through MiXCR, one entry per CDR3 protein. The top ten clones hold roughly 3.6% of a sample with 200,000 to 250,000 distinct CDR3 sequences, approximately 16% of them seen once. The data belong to a study of T-cell memory formation after mild COVID-19. Study-wide context: TCR clusters were mostly donor specific.

Study-wide findings and caveats: Among contracting clones, CD4+ were mainly CM/EM and CD8+ enriched in EMRA. Clones that contracted from day 15 to 85 were balanced CD4/CD8, while later expanders leaned CD4+.

The germline V gene has CDR1 SGHKS and CDR2 YYEKEE (reference sequence). V was shortened by 1 base and J by 0 bases, with 8 bases between the two germline ends. This CDR3 has 16 residues. The origin of this receptor is a man between 18 and 29 years old who had mild COVID-19 (a few samples of this study predate the infection). Cell type and time point are not known. Sample: PBMCs or a T cell subset sorted from them (not recorded which). The chain uses TRBV5-5 and TRBJ1-6; D gene unclear. The CDR3 DNA reads TGTGCCAGCAGCTTGCAGTATGACTCCTATAATTCACCCCTCCACTTT. Its protein product is CASSLQYDSYNSPLHF.